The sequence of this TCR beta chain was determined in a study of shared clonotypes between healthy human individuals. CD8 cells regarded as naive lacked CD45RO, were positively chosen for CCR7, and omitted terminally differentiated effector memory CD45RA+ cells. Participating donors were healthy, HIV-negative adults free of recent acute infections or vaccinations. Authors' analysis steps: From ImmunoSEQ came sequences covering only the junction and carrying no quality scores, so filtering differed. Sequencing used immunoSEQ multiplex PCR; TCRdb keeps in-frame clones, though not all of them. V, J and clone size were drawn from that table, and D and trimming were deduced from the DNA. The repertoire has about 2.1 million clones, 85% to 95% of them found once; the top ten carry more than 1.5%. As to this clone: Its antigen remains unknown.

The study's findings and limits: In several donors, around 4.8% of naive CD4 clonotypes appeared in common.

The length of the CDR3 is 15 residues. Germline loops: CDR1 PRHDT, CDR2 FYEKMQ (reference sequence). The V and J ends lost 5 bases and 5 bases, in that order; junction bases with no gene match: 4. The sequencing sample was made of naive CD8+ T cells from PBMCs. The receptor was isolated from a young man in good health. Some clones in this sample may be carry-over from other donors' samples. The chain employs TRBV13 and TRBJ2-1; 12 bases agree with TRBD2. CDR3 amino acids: CASSMRLAGDNEQFF. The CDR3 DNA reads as TGTGCCAGCAGCATGAGACTAGCGGGGGACAATGAGCAGTTCTTC.